A single sample gave rise to the 25 T cell receptor beta chains below, sequenced in a study of cytomegalovirus exposure and HLA in healthy donors. Researchers ran the PCR with 60 Vbeta and 13 Jbeta primers. Sequencing was performed with immunoSEQ multiplex PCR; in TCRdb, only in-frame clones are kept and a portion is missing. The sample lists 100,000 to 150,000 clones, roughly 81% occurring once. The source material was PBMCs. These receptors all come from a woman aged 30 to 39 in good health and CMV-seronegative.

This chain connects TRBV5-1 to TRBJ2-3, with D hard to call. The CDR3 totals 14 residues. V was cut by 3 bases and J by 3 bases, with 11 bases left in between. Germline V gene sequence: CDR1 SGHRS, CDR2 YFSETQ. The DNA for the CDR3 is TGCGCCAGCAGCTCCGCTCTGGAGACAGATACGCAGTATTTT. It translates to CASSSALETDTQYF.

This clone came up a few times. The V gene is TRBV5-6, the J gene TRBJ2-7; 7 bases fit TRBD2. The CDR3 extends over 14 amino acids. Trimming at V came to 0 bases and at J to 6 bases, leaving 6 bases not matched to a gene. Germline CDR1 reads SGHDT; CDR2 reads YYEEEE. The CDR3 region is CASSLGLAESEQYF. DNA for the CDR3: TGTGCCAGCAGCTTGGGACTAGCAGAAAGCGAGCAGTACTTC.

The rearrangement joins TRBV6-1 to TRBJ1-2; no clear D gene. Trimming stripped 7 bases from V and 4 bases from J, with 13 bases between. Germline assignment: CDR1 MNHNS and CDR2 SASEGT. This CDR3 contains 13 residues. The CDR3 region is CASTVTPLYGYTF. The CDR3 coding sequence is TGTGCCAGCACCGTGACACCCCTCTATGGCTACACCTTC.

V and J are TRBV9 and TRBJ1-1; maybe TRBD1 (6 bases). The V and J ends lost 4 bases and 3 bases respectively, with 25 bases between them. Germline CDR1 reads SGDLS; CDR2 reads YYNGEE. The CDR3 extends over 18 amino acids. The CDR3 here is CASSPNRGAAGADTEAFF. The CDR3 DNA sequence: TGTGCCAGCAGCCCCAACCGGGGAGCGGCAGGGGCCGACACTGAAGCTTTCTTT.

The chain recombines TRBV10-3 with TRBJ1-1, with TRBD1 identical over 7 bases. The germline V gene encodes CDR1 ENHRY and CDR2 SYGVKD. Losses at the gene ends were 2 bases for V and 4 bases for J; bases not matched to a gene: 7. The CDR3 is made up of 15 amino acids. The CDR3 sequence is CAISEPYRGGTEAFF. For the CDR3, the DNA is TGTGCCATCAGTGAGCCATACAGGGGCGGCACTGAAGCTTTCTTT.

The chain has TRBV11-2 and TRBJ2-7; the D gene is possibly TRBD2 (6 bases). Germline V gene sequence: CDR1 SGHAT, CDR2 FQNNGV. The V end was cut by 1 base, the J end by 5 bases, with 18 bases between. The CDR3 has 16 residues. The CDR3 is CASSLGFGGYGNEQYF. For the CDR3, the DNA is TGTGCCAGCAGCTTAGGGTTTGGGGGGTACGGGAACGAGCAGTACTTC.

V usage is TRBV21-1 and J usage is TRBJ2-6; the table's D call of TRBD2 was not tested on the DNA. TRBV21-1 is shown as a pseudogene. The CDR3 consists of 16 residues. The CDR3 sequence: CASSFQSISGANVLTF. CDR3 in DNA: TGTGCCAGCAGCTTTCAATCTATCTCTGGGGCCAACGTCCTGACTTTC.

The chain has TRBV4-3 and TRBJ1-4, with 9 positions matching TRBD1. Germline V lookup: CDR1 LGHNA, CDR2 YSLEER. The V segment lost 2 bases and the J segment 5 bases; nucleotides outside the gene matches: 9. This CDR3 has 17 amino acids. The CDR3 protein is CASSQKLSGTGNEKLFF. As DNA, the CDR3 is TGCGCCAGCAGCCAAAAACTCTCCGGGACAGGGAATGAAAAACTGTTTTTT.

J is TRBJ2-2 and V is TRBV2; TRBD1 aligns across 10 bases. After removal of 7 bases from V and 0 bases from J, the junction contained 2 bases not matched to a gene. The CDR3 totals 15 residues. Looked up from germline, CDR1 is SNHLY and CDR2 is FYNNEI. CDR3 coding DNA: TGTGCCAGCACCGGACAGGGGGCGAACACCGGGGAGCTGTTTTTT. Protein product: CASTGQGANTGELFF. Supplemented by reference TRBV2 and TRBJ2-2, the full variable domain reads EPEVTQTPSHQVTQMGQEVILRCVPISNHLYFYWYRQILGQKVEFLVSFYNNEISEKSEIFDDQFSVERPDGSNFTLKIRSTKLEDSAMYFCASTGQGANTGELFFGEGSRLTVL.

CDR3 in amino acids: CASSYSDRGGYEQYF. In DNA form, the CDR3 reads TGTGCCAGCAGTTACTCGGACAGGGGAGGGTACGAGCAGTACTTC. This chain uses TRBV6-6 with TRBJ2-7, with TRBD1 matching 9 bases. In germline, CDR1 is MNHNY, CDR2 SVGAGI (reference sequence). The CDR3 runs to 15 residues. J was trimmed by 4 bases and V by 0 bases; bases with no gene match: 4.

This chain uses TRBV10-1 with TRBJ1-1; no firm D call. The V end was cut by 7 bases, the J end by 6 bases, with 3 bases between. This CDR3 spans 9 amino acids. Looked up from germline, CDR1 is WNHNN and CDR2 is SYGVQD (reference sequence). The CDR3 DNA reads TGCGCCAGCACTGCTGAAGCTTTCTTT. Protein sequence: CASTAEAFF.

Comment on this clone: Other DNA sequences within the sample encode an identical CDR3. The genes are TRBV5-1 and TRBJ2-1; 7 bases agree with TRBD1. The germline V gene has CDR1 SGHRS and CDR2 YFSETQ. The CDR3 totals 16 residues. Trimming removed 3 bases from V and 9 bases from J; junction bases left unmatched: 15. The CDR3 DNA reads as TGCGCCAGCAGCTCCCCTACAGGGGTCTACAATGGTGAGCAGTTCTTC. Protein product: CASSSPTGVYNGEQFF. Looking up the rest from reference TRBV5-1 and TRBJ2-1 gives the full variable domain: KAGVTQTPRYLIKTRGQQVTLSCSPISGHRSVSWYQQTPGQGLQFLFEYFSETQRNKGNFPGRFSGRQFSNSRSEMNVSTLELGDSALYLCASSSPTGVYNGEQFFGPGTRLTVL.

V gene TRBV7-9 combines with J gene TRBJ2-5, with 10 bases identical to TRBD1. The CDR3 has 16 residues. Losses at the gene ends were 2 bases for V and 4 bases for J; bases not matched to a gene: 7. Germline CDR1 is SEHNR and CDR2 is FQNEAQ (reference sequence). The CDR3 DNA reads as TGTGCCAGCAGCTTATGGGGGAGACAGGGGGCAGAGACCCAGTACTTC. This gives the protein CASSLWGRQGAETQYF.

This clone was found once. The rearrangement links TRBV5-1 to TRBJ2-1; 7 nucleotides align to TRBD1. The ends lost 0 bases at V and 3 bases at J; junction bases unmatched: 15. The germline CDR1 and CDR2 sequences are SGHRS and YFSETQ. The CDR3 runs 19 residues. CDR3 bases: TGCGCCAGCAGCTTGGGAAGACAGGGAATCCCAAGACTCTACAATGAGCAGTTCTTC. This encodes CASSLGRQGIPRLYNEQFF.

This clone was seen only a few times. The chain couples TRBV2 to TRBJ1-2; weak D call: TRBD1 (6 bases). The CDR3 consists of 13 residues. Trimming stripped 6 bases from V and 8 bases from J, with 16 bases between. Per germline, CDR1 SNHLY and CDR2 FYNNEI. The CDR3 DNA reads as TGTGCCAGCAGAAAACAGGGAATCGGCGGCTACACCTTC. It translates to CASRKQGIGGYTF.

This clone was detected a few times. The junction departs from the called germline gene at one end, perhaps through a read error. The chain couples TRBV7-9 to TRBJ2-6; D not resolved. The CDR3 is made up of 15 amino acids. Germline V gene data show CDR1 as SEHNR and CDR2 as FQNEAQ (reference sequence). The CDR3 DNA reads TGTTCCAGCAGCTTAGAGCTTTTAGGGGCCAACGTCCTGACTTTC. Its translation: CSSSLELLGANVLTF.

Concerning this clone itself: Lacking the conserved final phenylalanine or tryptophan, this CDR3 likely reflects a read error. V is TRBV6-5 and J is TRBJ1-2; D not certain. The CDR3 runs to 14 residues. The germline V gene encodes CDR1 MNHEY and CDR2 SVGAGI. Trimming shortened V by 2 bases and J by 0 bases, and 7 bases separated the two germline ends. The CDR3: CASSYAGTNYGYTL. In nucleotides, the CDR3 is TGTGCCAGCAGTTACGCCGGGACTAACTATGGCTACACCCTC.

This chain joins TRBV28 and TRBJ2-3; 7 bases map to TRBD1. The germline CDR1 and CDR2 sequences are MDHEN and SYDVKM. Losses at the gene ends were 3 bases for V and 5 bases for J; bases not matched to a gene: 8. The CDR3 has 15 residues. The CDR3, as DNA: TGTGCCAGCAGTTTCTGGGCAGGGGGAGTAGATACGCAGTATTTT. Translation gives CASSFWAGGVDTQYF.

The CDR3 reads CASSHGTRANEQFF. The CDR3 region has the DNA TGTGCCAGCAGTCATGGGACTAGGGCCAATGAGCAGTTCTTC. The chain recombines TRBV6-5 with TRBJ2-1; 8 bases are shared with TRBD2. J lost 6 bases, V lost 5 bases, and 6 bases had no gene match. The CDR3 contains 14 residues. CDR1 is MNHEY and CDR2 is SVGAGI in the germline V gene.

This clone was observed once. The rearrangement joins TRBV29-1 to TRBJ2-5; TRBD1 is a possible D gene (5 bases). The germline V gene has CDR1 SQVTM and CDR2 ANQGSEA. Deletions cut 5 bases from V and 8 bases from J, with 18 bases between. The CDR3 extends over 13 amino acids. CDR3 sequence (DNA): TGCAGCGTTCTCAGCCCCAGGGATCTTACCCAGTACTTC. This codes for CSVLSPRDLTQYF. The whole variable domain, remainder taken from reference TRBV29-1 and TRBJ2-5, is SAVISQKPSRDICQRGTSLTIQCQVDSQVTMMFWYRQQPGQSLTLIATANQGSEATYESGFVIDKFPISRPNLTFSTLTVSNMSPEDSSIYLCSVLSPRDLTQYFGPGTRLLVL.

The V and J genes are TRBV2 and TRBJ2-1; maybe TRBD2 (5 bases). Germline V gene lookup returns CDR1 SNHLY and CDR2 FYNNEI. The CDR3 is 10 amino acids. Trimming removed 10 bases at V and 15 bases at J, with 16 bases between. The DNA of the CDR3 is TGTGCCACCCGGCCCGGCGGGTGGTTCTTC. Its translation: CATRPGGWFF.

The chain links TRBV9 to TRBJ2-3, with 11 bases matching TRBD2. The CDR3 consists of 15 residues. Germline CDR1 is SGDLS and CDR2 is YYNGEE. V dropped 3 bases and J dropped 3; count of bases not matched to a gene: 3. CDR3 DNA sequence: TGTGCCAGCAGCGCTAGCGGGGGGATAACAGATACGCAGTATTTT. It yields the protein CASSASGGITDTQYF.

The gene calls are TRBV10-3 and TRBJ1-2, with 9 bases that match TRBD1. Looked up from germline, CDR1 is ENHRY and CDR2 is SYGVKD. The CDR3 is made up of 15 amino acids. V was pared by 3 bases and J by 4 bases, with 6 bases of the junction left unmatched. The CDR3 region has the DNA TGTGCCATCAGTGACCGAGAACAGGGGGCCTATGGCTACACCTTC. Amino acid sequence: CAISDREQGAYGYTF.

The genes are TRBV10-3 and TRBJ2-3; TRBD2 aligns across 14 bases. The CDR3 is 18 residues long. V was clipped by 4 bases and J by 1 base; unmatched bases: 7. Per the germline V gene, CDR1 is ENHRY and CDR2 is SYGVKD. CDR3 nucleotide sequence: TGTGCCATCAGTGGGACTAGCGGGGGGCCCTTCGGCACAGATACGCAGTATTTT. It codes for CAISGTSGGPFGTDTQYF.

The chain uses TRBV2 and TRBJ2-5; maybe TRBD2 (7 bases). The CDR3 sequence is 13 residues long. V dropped 6 bases and J dropped 5 bases, with 13 bases sitting between them. Per germline, CDR1 SNHLY and CDR2 FYNNEI. The DNA of the CDR3 is TGTGCCAGCAGAAGGGGGGGGTTGGAGACCCAGTACTTC. This translates into CASRRGGLETQYF.